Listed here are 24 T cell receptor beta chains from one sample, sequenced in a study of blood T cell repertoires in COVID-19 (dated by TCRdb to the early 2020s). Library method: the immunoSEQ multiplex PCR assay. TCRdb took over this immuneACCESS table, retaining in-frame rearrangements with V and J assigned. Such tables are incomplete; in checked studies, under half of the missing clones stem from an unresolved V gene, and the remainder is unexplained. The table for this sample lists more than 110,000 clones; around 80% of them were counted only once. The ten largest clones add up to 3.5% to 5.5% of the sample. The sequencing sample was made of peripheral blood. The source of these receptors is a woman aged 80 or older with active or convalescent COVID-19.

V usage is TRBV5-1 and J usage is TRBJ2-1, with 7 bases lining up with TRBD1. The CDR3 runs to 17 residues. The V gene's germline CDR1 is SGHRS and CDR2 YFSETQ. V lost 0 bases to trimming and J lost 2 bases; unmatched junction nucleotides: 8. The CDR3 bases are TGCGCCAGCAGCTTGGACAGGGGCGGACCGGCCTACAATGAGCAGTTCTTC. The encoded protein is CASSLDRGGPAYNEQFF.

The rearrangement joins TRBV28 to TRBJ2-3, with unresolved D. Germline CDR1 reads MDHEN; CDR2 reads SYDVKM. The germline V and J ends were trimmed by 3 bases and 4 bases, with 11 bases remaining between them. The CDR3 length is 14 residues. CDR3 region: CASSFRVTPDTQYF. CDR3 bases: TGTGCCAGCAGTTTTCGAGTAACCCCAGATACGCAGTATTTT.

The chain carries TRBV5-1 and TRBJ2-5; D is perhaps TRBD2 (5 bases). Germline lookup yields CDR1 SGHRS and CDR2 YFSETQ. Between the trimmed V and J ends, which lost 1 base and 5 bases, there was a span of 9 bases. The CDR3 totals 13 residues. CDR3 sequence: CASSLSRGETQYF. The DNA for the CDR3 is TGCGCCAGCAGCTTGTCCCGCGGGGAGACCCAGTACTTC.

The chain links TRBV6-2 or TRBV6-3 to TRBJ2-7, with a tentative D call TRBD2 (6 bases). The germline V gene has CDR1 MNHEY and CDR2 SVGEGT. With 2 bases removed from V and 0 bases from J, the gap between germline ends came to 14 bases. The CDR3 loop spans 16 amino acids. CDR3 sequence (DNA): TGTGCCAGCAGTTACGGGTCCGGGAGAAACTCCTACGAGCAGTACTTC. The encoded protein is CASSYGSGRNSYEQYF.

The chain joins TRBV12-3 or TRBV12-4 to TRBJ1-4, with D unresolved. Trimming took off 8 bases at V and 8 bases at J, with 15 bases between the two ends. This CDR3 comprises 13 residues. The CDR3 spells CASGASFGEKLFF. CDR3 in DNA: TGTGCCAGCGGAGCATCCTTCGGCGAAAAACTGTTTTTT.

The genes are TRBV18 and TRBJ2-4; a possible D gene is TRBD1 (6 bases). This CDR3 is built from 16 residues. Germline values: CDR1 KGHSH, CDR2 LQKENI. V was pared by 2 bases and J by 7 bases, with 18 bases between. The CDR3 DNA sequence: TGTGCCAGCTCACCAATTCACGGGGACACGATGAACATTCAGTACTTC. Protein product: CASSPIHGDTMNIQYF.

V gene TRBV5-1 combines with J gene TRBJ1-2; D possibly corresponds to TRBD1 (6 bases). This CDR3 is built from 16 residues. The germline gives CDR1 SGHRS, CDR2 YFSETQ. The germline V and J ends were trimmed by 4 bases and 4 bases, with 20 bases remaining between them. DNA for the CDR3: TGCGCCAGCAGCCCGGAGGGGGGGGCAAACTTCTATGGCTACACCTTC. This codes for CASSPEGGANFYGYTF.

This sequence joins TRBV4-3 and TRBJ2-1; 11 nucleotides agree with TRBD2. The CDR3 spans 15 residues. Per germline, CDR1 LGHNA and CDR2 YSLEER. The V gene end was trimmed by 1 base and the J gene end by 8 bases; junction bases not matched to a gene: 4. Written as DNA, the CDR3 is TGCGCCAGCAGCCAAGTAGCGGGGGGGCGGGATGAGCAGTTCTTC. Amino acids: CASSQVAGGRDEQFF.

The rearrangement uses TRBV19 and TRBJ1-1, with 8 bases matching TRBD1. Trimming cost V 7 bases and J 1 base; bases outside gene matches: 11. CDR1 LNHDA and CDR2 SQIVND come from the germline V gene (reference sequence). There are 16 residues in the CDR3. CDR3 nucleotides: TGTGCCAGTACAGGGGTGAGGACAGGGACGAACACTGAAGCTTTCTTT. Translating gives CASTGVRTGTNTEAFF. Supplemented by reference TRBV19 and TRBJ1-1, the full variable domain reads DGGITQSPKYLFRKEGQNVTLSCEQNLNHDAMYWYRQDPGQGLRLIYYSQIVNDFQKGDIAEGYSVSREKKESFPLTVTSAQKNPTAFYLCASTGVRTGTNTEAFFGQGTRLTVV.

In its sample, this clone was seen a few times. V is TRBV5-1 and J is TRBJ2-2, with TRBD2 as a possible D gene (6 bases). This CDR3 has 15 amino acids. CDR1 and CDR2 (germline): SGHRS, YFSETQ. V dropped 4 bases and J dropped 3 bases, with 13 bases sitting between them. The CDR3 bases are TGCGCCAGCAGCATGGACTACCCAGACACCGGGGAGCTGTTTTTT. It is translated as CASSMDYPDTGELFF.

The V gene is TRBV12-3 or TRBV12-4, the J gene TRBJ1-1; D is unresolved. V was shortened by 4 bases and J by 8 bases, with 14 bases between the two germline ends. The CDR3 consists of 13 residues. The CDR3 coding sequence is TGTGCCAGCAGTTCGTTGAGTTCGAGGGAAGCTTTCTTT. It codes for CASSSLSSREAFF.

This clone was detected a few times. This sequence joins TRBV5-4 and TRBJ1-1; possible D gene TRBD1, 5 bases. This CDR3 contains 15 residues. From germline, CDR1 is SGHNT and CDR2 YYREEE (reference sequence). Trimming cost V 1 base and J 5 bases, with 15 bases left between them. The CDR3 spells CASSLPGRVGTEAFF. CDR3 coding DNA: TGTGCCAGCAGCTTGCCCGGCAGGGTAGGAACTGAAGCTTTCTTT.

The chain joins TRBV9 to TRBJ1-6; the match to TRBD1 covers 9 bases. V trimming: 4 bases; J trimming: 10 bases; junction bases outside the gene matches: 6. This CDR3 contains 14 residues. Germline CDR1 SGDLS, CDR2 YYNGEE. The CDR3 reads CASSSGTGRSPLHF. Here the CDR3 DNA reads TGTGCCAGCAGCTCCGGGACAGGGCGGTCACCCCTCCACTTT.

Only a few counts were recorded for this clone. CDR3 nucleotides: TGTGCCAGCAGTTACGATAGAGGAACAAACACTGAAGCTTTCTTT. Amino acids: CASSYDRGTNTEAFF. The V call is TRBV6-2 or TRBV6-3, the J call TRBJ1-1; no clear D gene. Germline lookup yields CDR1 MNHEY and CDR2 SVGEGT. Trimming shortened V by 2 bases and J by 2 bases, and 12 bases separated the two germline ends. The CDR3 runs 15 residues.

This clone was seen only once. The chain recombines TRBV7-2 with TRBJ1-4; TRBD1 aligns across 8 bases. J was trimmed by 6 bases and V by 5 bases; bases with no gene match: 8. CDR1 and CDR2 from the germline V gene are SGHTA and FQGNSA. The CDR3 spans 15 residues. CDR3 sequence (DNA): TGTGCCAGCAGCCCGACAGGGGTTTTGTATGAAAAACTGTTTTTT. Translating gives CASSPTGVLYEKLFF.

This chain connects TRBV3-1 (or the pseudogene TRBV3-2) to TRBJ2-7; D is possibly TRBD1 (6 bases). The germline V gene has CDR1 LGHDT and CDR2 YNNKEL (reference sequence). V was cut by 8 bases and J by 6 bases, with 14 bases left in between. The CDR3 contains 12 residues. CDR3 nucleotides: TGTGCCAGCGGAGACAGGTCCCTCGAGCAGTACTTC. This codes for CASGDRSLEQYF.

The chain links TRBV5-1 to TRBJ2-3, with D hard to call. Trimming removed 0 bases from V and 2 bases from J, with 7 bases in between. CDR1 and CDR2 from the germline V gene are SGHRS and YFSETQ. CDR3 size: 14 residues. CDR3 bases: TGCGCCAGCAGCTTGGGTTACTCCACAGATACGCAGTATTTT. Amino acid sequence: CASSLGYSTDTQYF.

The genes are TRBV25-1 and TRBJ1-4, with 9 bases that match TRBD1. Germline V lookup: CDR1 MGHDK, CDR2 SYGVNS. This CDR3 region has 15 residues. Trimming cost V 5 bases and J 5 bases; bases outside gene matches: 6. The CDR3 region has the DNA TGTGCCAGCAGTCCAGCCGGGACAGGGAATGAAAAACTGTTTTTT. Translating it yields CASSPAGTGNEKLFF.

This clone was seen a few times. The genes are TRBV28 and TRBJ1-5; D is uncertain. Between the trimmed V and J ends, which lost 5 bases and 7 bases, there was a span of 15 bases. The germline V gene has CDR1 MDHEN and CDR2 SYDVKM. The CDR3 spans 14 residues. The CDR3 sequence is CASSRGTLGQPQHF. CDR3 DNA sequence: TGTGCCAGCAGTCGGGGTACTTTGGGACAGCCCCAGCATTTT.

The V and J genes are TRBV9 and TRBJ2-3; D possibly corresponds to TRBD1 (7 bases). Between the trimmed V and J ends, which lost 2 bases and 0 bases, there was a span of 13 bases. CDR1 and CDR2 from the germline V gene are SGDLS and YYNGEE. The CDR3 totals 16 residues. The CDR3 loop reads CASSVTGEASTDTQYF. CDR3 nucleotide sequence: TGTGCCAGCAGCGTCACAGGGGAGGCTAGCACAGATACGCAGTATTTT.

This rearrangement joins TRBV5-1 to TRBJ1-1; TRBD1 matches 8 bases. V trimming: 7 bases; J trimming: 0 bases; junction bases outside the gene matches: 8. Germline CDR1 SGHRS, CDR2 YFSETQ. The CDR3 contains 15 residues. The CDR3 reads CASSKTGALNTEAFF. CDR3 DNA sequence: TGCGCCAGCTCTAAGACAGGGGCACTGAACACTGAAGCTTTCTTT.

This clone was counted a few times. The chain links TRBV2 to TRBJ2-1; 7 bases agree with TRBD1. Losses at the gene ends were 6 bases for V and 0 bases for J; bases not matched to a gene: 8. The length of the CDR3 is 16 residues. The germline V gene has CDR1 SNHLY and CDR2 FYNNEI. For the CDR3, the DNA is TGTGCCAGCAGCGCCGGGACAGAGAGCTCCTACAATGAGCAGTTCTTC. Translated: CASSAGTESSYNEQFF.

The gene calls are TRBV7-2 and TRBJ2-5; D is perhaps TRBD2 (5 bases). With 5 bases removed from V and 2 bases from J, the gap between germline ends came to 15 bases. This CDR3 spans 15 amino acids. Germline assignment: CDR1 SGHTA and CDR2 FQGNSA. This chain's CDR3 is CASSEDGETQETQYF. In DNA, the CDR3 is TGTGCCAGCAGCGAAGACGGGGAAACTCAAGAGACCCAGTACTTC.

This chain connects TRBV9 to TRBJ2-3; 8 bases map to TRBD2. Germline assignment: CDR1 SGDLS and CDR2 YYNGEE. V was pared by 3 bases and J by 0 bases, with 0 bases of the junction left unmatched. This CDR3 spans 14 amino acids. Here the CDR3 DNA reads TGTGCCAGCAGCGAGCGGGGGAGCACAGATACGCAGTATTTT. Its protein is CASSERGSTDTQYF. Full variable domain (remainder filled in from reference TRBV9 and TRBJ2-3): DSGVTQTPKHLITATGQRVTLRCSPRSGDLSVYWYQQSLDQGLQFLIQYYNGEERAKGNILERFSAQQFPDLHSELNLSSLELGDSALYFCASSERGSTDTQYFGPGTRLTVL.